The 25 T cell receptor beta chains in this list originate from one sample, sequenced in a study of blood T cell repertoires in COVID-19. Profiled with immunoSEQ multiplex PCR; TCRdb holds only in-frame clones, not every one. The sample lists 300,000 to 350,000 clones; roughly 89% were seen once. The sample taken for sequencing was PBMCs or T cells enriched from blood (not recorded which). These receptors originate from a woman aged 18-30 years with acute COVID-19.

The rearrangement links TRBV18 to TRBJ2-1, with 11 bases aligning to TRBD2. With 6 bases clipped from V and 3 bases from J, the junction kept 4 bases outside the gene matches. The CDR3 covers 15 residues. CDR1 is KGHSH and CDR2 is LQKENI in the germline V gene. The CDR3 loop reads CASSLTSGNYNEQFF. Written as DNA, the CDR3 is TGTGCCAGCTCGCTGACTAGCGGGAACTACAATGAGCAGTTCTTC.

The CDR3 DNA follows: TGTGCCATCAGAAGCGGGAGGGGAGAGACCCAGTACTTC. Protein: CAIRSGRGETQYF. The genes are TRBV10-3 and TRBJ2-5; the match to TRBD2 covers 10 bases. Germline V CDR1 and CDR2: ENHRY, SYGVKD. CDR3 length: 13 amino acids. The V segment lost 6 bases and the J segment 4 bases; nucleotides outside the gene matches: 2.

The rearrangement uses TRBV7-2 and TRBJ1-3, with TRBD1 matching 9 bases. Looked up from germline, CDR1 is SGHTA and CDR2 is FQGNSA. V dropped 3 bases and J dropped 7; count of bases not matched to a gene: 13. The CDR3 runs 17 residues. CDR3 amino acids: CASSFMPGQGFVNTIYF. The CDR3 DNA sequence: TGTGCCAGCAGCTTTATGCCGGGACAGGGTTTCGTTAACACCATATATTTT.

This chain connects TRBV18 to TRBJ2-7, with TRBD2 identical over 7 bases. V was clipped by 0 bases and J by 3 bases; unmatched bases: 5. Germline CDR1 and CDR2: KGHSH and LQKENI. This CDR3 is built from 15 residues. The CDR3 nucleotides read TGTGCCAGCTCACCACCCGGGGGGATGGGCTACGAGCAGTACTTC. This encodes CASSPPGGMGYEQYF.

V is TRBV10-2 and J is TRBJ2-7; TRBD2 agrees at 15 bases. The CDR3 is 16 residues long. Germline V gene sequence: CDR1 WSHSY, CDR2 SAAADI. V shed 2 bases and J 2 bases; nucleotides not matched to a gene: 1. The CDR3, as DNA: TGCGCCAGCAGTGAGCGGACTAGCGGGGGGGCCTACGAGCAGTACTTC. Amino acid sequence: CASSERTSGGAYEQYF.

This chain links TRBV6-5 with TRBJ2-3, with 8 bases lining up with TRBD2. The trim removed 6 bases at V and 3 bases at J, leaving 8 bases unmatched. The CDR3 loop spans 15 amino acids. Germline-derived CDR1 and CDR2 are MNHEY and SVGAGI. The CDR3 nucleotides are TGTGCCAGCAGGAGGTGGCGGGAGGAGACAGATACGCAGTATTTT. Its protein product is CASRRWREETDTQYF.

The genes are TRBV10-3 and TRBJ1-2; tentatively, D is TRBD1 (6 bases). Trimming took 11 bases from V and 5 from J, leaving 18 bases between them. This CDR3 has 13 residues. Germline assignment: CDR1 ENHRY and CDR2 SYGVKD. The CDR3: CALRGGRNYGYTF. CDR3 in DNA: TGTGCCTTAAGAGGGGGTAGGAATTATGGCTACACCTTC.

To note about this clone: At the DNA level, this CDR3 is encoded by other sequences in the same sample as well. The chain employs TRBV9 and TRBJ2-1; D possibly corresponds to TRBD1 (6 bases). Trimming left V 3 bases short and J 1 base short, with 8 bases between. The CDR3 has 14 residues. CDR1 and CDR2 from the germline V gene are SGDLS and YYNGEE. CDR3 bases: TGTGCCAGCAGCGACAGGGTGTCCTACAATGAGCAGTTCTTC. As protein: CASSDRVSYNEQFF.

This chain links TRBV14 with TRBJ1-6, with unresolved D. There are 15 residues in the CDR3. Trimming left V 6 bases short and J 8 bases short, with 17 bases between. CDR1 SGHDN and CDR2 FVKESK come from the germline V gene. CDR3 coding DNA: TGTGCCAGCAGTCTAACCCCCCCGGGGTATTCACCCCTCCACTTT. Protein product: CASSLTPPGYSPLHF.

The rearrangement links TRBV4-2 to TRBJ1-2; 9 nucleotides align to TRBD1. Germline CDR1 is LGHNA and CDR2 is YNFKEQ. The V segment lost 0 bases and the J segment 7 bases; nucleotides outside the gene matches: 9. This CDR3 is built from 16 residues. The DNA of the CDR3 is TGTGCCAGCAGCCAAGATCGAATGGGACAGGGAAGTGGCTACACCTTC. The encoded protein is CASSQDRMGQGSGYTF.

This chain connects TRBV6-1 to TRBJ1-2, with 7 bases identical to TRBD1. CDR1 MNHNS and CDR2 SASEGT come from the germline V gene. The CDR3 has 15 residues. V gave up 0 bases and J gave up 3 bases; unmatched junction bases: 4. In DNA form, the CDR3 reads TGTGCCAGCAGTGAAGCGGCAGGGGGTTACTATGGCTACACCTTC. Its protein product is CASSEAAGGYYGYTF.

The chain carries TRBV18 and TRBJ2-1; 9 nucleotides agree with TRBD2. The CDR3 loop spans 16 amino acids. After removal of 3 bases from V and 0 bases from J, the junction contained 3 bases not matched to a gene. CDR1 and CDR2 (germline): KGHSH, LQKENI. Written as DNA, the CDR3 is TGTGCCAGCTCACCCTTACTAGCGGGCTCCTACAATGAGCAGTTCTTC. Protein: CASSPLLAGSYNEQFF. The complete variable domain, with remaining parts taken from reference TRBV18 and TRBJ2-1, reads NAGVMQNPRHLVRRRGQEARLRCSPMKGHSHVYWYRQLPEEGLKFMVYLQKENIIDESGMPKERFSAEFPKEGPSILRIQQVVRGDSAAYFCASSPLLAGSYNEQFFGPGTRLTVL.

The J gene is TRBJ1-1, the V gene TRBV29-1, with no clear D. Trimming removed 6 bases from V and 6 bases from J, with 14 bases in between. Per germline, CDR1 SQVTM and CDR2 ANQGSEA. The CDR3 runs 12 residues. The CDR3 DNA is TGCAGCGTGAGAACGGGGAAGGCTGAAGCTTTCTTT. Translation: CSVRTGKAEAFF.

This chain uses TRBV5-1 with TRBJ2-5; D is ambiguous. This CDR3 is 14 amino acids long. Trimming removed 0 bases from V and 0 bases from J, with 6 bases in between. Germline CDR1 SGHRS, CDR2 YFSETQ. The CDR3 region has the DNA TGCGCCAGCAGCTTGGTGGCAGACCAAGAGACCCAGTACTTC. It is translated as CASSLVADQETQYF.

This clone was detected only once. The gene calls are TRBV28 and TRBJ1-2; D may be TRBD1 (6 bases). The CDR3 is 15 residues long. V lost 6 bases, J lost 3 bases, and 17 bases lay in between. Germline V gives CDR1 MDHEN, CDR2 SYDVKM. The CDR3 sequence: CASSLGQTSDYGYTF. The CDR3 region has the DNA TGTGCCAGCAGCCTAGGACAGACCTCGGACTATGGCTACACCTTC.

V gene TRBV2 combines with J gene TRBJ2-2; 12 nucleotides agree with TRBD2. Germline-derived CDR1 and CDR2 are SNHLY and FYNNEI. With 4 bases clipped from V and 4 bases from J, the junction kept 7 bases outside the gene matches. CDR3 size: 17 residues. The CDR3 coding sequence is TGTGCCAGCAGTGTCCGGACTAGCGGGACGGTCACCGGGGAGCTGTTTTTT. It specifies CASSVRTSGTVTGELFF.

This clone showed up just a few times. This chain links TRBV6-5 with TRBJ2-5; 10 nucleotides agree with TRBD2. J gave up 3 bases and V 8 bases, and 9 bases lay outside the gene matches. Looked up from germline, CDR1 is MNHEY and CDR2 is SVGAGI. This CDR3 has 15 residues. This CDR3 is CASCRAGGPEETQYF. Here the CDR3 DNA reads TGTGCCAGCTGTAGAGCGGGAGGGCCGGAAGAGACCCAGTACTTC.

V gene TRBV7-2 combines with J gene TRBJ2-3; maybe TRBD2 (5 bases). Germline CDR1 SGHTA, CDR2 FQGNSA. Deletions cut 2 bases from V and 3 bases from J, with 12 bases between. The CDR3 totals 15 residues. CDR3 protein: CASSLNRLATDTQYF. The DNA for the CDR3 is TGTGCCAGCAGCTTAAACCGGCTAGCAACAGATACGCAGTATTTT. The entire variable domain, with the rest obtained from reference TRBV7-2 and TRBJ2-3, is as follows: GAGVSQSPSNKVTEKGKDVELRCDPISGHTALYWYRQSLGQGLEFLIYFQGNSAPDKSGLPSDRFSAERTGGSVSTLTIQRTQQEDSAVYLCASSLNRLATDTQYFGPGTRLTVL.

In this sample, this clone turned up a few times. The CDR3 nucleotides read TGCGCCAGCAGCCATTCTAGCTCACCGTCTAGCACAGATACGCAGTATTTT. The encoded protein is CASSHSSSPSSTDTQYF. The rearrangement uses TRBV5-1 and TRBJ2-3; D may be TRBD2 (5 bases). The CDR3 covers 17 residues. Deletions cut 4 bases from V and 0 bases from J, with 18 bases between. Germline V gene sequence: CDR1 SGHRS, CDR2 YFSETQ.

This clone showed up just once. The CDR3 here is CASSPDRGNTEAFF. CDR3 nucleotide sequence: TGTGCCAGCAGCCCGGACAGGGGGAACACTGAAGCTTTCTTT. The V call is TRBV7-2, the J call TRBJ1-1, with 9 bases aligning to TRBD1. In germline, CDR1 is SGHTA, CDR2 FQGNSA. Unmatched junction bases numbered 2, after V lost 5 bases and J lost 1 base. The CDR3 is 14 amino acids.

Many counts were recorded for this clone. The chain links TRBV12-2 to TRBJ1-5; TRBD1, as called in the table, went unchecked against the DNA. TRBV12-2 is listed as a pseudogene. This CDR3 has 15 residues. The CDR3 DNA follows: TGTGCAAGTCGCTTAGTCCAGGGTCTCAATCAGCCCCAGCATTTT. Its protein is CASRLVQGLNQPQHF.

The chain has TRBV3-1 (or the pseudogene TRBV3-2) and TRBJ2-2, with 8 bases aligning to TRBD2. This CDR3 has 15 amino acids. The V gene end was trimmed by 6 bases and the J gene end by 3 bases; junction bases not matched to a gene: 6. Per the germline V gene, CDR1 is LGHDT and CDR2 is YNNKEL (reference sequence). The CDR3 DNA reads TGTGCCAGCAGTCGAGCGGGAGTGGACACCGGGGAGCTGTTTTTT. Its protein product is CASSRAGVDTGELFF.

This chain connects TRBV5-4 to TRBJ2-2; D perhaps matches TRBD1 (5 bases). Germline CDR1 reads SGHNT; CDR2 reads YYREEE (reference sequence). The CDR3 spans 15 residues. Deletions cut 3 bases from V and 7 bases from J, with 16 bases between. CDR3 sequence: CASSSNSRALGELFF. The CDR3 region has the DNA TGTGCCAGCAGCTCTAATAGCAGGGCGCTCGGGGAGCTGTTTTTT.

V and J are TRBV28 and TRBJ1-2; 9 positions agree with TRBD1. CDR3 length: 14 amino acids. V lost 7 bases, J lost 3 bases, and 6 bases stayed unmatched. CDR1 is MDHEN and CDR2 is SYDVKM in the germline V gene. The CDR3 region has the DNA TGTGCCAGCATCCAAGGACAGGGGTACTATGGCTACACCTTC. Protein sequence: CASIQGQGYYGYTF.

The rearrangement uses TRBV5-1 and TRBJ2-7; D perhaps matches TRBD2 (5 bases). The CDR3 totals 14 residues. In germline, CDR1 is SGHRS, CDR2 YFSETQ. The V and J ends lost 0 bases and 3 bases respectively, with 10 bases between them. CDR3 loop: CASSLALASYEQYF. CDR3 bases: TGCGCCAGCAGCTTGGCCCTAGCCAGCTACGAGCAGTACTTC.